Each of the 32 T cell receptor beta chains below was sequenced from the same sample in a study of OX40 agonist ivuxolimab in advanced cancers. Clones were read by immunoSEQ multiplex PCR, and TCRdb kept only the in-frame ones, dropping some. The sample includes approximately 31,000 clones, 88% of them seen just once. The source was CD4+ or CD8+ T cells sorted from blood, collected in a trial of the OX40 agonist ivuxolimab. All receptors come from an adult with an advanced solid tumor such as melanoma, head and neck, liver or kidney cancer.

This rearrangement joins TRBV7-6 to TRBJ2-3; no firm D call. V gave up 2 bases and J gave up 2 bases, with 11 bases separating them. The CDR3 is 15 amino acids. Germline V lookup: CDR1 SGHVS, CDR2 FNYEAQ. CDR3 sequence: CASSLLAVSTDTQYF. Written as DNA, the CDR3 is TGTGCCAGCAGCTTATTGGCAGTATCCACAGATACGCAGTATTTT.

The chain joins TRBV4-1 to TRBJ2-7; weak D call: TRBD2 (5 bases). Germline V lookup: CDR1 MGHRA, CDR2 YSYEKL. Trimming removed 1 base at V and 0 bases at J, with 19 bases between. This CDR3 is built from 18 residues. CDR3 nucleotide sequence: TGCGCCAGCAGCCAAGGCTCTGTCGCCCGGGATATCTCCTACGAGCAGTACTTC. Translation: CASSQGSVARDISYEQYF.

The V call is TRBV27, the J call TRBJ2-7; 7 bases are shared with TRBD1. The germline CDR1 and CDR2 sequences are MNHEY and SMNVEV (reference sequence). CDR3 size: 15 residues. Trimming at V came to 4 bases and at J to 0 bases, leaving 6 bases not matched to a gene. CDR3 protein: CASSYGTAGSYEQYF. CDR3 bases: TGTGCCAGCAGTTACGGGACAGCCGGCTCCTACGAGCAGTACTTC.

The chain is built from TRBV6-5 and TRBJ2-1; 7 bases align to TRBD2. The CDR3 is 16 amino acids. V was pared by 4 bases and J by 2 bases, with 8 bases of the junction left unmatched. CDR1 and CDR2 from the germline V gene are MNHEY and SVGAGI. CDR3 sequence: CASSSPLGGAYNEQFF. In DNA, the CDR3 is TGTGCCAGCAGTTCCCCATTGGGGGGGGCCTACAATGAGCAGTTCTTC.

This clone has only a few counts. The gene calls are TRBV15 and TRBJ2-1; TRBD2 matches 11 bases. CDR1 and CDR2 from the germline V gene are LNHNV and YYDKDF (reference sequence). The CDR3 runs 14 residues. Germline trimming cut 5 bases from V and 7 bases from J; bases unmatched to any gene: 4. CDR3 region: CATSFRTSGNEQFF. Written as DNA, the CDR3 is TGTGCCACCAGCTTTAGGACTAGCGGGAATGAGCAGTTCTTC. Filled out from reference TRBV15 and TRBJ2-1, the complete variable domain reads DAMVIQNPRYQVTQFGKPVTLSCSQTLNHNVMYWYQQKSSQAPKLLFHYYDKDFNNEADTPDNFQSRRPNTSFCFLDIRSPGLGDTAMYLCATSFRTSGNEQFFGPGTRLTVL.

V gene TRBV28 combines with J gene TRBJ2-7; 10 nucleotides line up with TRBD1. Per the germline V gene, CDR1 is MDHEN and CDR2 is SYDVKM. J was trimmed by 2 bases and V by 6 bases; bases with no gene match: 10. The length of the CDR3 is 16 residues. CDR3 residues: CASRQGWGTGAYEQYF. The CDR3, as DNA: TGTGCCAGCAGACAGGGCTGGGGGACAGGGGCCTACGAGCAGTACTTC.

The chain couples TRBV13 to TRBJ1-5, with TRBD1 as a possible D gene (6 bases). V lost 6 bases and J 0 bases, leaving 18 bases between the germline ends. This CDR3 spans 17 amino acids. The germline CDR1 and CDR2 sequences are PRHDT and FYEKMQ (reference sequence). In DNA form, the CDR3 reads TGTGCCAGCAGTTTTTCGACAGGAGACAATAGCAATCAGCCCCAGCATTTT. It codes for CASSFSTGDNSNQPQHF.

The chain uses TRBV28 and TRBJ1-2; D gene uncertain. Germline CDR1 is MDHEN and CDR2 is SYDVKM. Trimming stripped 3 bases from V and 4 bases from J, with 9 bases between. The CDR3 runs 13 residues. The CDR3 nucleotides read TGTGCCAGCAGTTTCGAGAATTTCTATGGCTACACCTTC. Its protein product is CASSFENFYGYTF.

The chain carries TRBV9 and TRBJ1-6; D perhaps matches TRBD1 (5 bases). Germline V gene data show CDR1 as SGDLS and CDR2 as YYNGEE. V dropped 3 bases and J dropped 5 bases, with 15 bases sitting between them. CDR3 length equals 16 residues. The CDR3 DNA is TGTGCCAGCAGCGCGGAGGGACTTTCGAATAATTCACCCCTCCACTTT. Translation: CASSAEGLSNNSPLHF.

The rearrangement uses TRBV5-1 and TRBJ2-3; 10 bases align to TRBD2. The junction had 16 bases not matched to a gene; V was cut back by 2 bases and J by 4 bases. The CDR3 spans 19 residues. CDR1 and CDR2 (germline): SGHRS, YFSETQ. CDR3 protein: CASSFTGLLAGPGADTQYF. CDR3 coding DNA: TGCGCCAGCAGCTTCACGGGGCTACTAGCGGGGCCCGGGGCAGATACGCAGTATTTT. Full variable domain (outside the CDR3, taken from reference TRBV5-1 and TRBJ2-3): KAGVTQTPRYLIKTRGQQVTLSCSPISGHRSVSWYQQTPGQGLQFLFEYFSETQRNKGNFPGRFSGRQFSNSRSEMNVSTLELGDSALYLCASSFTGLLAGPGADTQYFGPGTRLTVL.

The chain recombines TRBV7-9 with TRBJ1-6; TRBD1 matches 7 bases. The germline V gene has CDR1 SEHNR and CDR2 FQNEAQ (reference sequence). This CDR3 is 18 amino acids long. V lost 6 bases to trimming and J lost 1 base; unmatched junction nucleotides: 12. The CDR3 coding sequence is TGTGCCAGCAGGGCCAAGGGAGGGGGCTCTTCCTATAATTCACCCCTCCACTTT. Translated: CASRAKGGGSSYNSPLHF.

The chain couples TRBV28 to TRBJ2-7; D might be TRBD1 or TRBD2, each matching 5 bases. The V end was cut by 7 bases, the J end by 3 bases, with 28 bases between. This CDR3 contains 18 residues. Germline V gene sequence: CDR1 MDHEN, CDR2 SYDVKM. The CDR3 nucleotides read TGTGCCAGCAAAAGGCCCGGCGGGCAGGGCTCCTCAATCTACGAGCAGTACTTC. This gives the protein CASKRPGGQGSSIYEQYF.

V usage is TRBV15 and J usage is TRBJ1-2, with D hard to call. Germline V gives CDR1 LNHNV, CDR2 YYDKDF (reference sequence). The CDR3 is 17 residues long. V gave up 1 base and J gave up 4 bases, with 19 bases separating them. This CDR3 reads CATSRVKGQPPTYGYTF. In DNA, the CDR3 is TGTGCCACCAGCAGAGTAAAGGGTCAGCCCCCTACCTATGGCTACACCTTC.

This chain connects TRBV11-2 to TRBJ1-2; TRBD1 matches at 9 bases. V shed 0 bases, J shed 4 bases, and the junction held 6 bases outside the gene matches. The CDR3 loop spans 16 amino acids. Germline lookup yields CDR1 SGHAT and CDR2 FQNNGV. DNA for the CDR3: TGTGCCAGCAGCTTAGATTCAACAGGGGGCGTCTATGGCTACACCTTC. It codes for CASSLDSTGGVYGYTF.

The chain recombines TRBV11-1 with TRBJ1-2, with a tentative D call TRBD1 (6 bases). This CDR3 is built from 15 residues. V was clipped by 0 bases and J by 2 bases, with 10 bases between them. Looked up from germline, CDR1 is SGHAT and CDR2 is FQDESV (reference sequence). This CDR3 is CASSLAGGTNYGYTF. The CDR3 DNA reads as TGTGCCAGCAGCTTAGCCGGGGGCACCAACTATGGCTACACCTTC.

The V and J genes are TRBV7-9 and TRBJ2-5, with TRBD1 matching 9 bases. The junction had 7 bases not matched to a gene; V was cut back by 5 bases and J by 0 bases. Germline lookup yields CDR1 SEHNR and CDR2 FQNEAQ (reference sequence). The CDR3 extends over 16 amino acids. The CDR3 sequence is CASSQGQGTHQETQYF. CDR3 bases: TGTGCCAGCAGCCAGGGACAGGGAACACACCAAGAGACCCAGTACTTC.

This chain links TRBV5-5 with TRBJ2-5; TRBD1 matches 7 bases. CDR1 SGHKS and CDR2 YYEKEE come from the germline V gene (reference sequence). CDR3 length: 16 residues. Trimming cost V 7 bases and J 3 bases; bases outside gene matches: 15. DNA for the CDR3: TGTGCCAGCGCGGATTTTGAGGGGGCGGTAGAAGAGACCCAGTACTTC. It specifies CASADFEGAVEETQYF.

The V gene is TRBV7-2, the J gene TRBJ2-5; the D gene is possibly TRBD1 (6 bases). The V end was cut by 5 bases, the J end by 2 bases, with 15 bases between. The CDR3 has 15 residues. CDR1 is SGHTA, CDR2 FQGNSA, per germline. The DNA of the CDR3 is TGTGCCAGCAGCCTCATCGGGACATTGCAAGAGACCCAGTACTTC. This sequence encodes CASSLIGTLQETQYF.

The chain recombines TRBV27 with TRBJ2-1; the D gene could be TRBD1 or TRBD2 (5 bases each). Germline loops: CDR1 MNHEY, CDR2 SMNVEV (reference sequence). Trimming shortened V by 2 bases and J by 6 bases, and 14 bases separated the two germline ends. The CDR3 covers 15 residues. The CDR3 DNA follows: TGTGCCAGCAGTTTAGGGGACGCCGTAGGCAATGAGCAGTTCTTC. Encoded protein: CASSLGDAVGNEQFF.

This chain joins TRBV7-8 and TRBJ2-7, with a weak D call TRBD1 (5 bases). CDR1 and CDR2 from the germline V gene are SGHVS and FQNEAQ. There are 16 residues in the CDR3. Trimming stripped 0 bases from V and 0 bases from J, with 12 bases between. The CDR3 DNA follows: TGTGCCAGCAGCTTAGCGCATGGGCAGGGCTCCTACGAGCAGTACTTC. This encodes CASSLAHGQGSYEQYF.

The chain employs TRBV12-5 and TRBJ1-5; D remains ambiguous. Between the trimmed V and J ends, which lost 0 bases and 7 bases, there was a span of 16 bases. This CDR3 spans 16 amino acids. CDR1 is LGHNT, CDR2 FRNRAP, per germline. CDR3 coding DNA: TGTGCTAGTGGTTTGGTCGCGGTCTCCTCTGGGCAGCCCCAGCATTTT. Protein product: CASGLVAVSSGQPQHF.

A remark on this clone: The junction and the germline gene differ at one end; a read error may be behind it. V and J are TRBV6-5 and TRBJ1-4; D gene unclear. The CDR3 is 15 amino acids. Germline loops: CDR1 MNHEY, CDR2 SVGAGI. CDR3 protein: CASTYSGATNEKLFF. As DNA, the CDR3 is TGTGCCAGCACTTACTCGGGTGCAACTAATGAAAAACTGTTTTTT.

This CDR3 is CASSLSTVTRYQPQHF. CDR3 nucleotides: TGTGCCAGCAGTTTATCCACAGTAACCCGCTATCAGCCCCAGCATTTT. This chain connects TRBV27 to TRBJ1-5; D unresolved. V was clipped by 0 bases and J by 5 bases, with 14 bases between them. There are 16 residues in the CDR3. CDR1 MNHEY and CDR2 SMNVEV come from the germline V gene (reference sequence).

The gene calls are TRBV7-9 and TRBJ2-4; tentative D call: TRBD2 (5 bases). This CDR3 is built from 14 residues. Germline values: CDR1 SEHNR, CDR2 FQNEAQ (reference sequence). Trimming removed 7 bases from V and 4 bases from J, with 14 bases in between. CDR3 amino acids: CASTPERIKNIQYF. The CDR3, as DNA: TGTGCCAGCACACCAGAGCGGATTAAAAACATTCAGTACTTC.

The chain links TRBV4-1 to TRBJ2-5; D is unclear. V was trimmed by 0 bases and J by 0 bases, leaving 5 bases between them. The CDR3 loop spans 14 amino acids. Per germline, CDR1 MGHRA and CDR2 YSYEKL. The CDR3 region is CASSQEGYQETQYF. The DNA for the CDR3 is TGCGCCAGCAGCCAAGAAGGTTACCAAGAGACCCAGTACTTC.

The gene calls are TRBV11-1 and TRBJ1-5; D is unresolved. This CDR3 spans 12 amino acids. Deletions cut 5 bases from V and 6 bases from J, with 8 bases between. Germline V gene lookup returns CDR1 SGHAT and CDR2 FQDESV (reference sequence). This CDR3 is CASSPGPQPQHF. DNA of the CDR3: TGTGCCAGCAGCCCAGGTCCTCAGCCCCAGCATTTT.

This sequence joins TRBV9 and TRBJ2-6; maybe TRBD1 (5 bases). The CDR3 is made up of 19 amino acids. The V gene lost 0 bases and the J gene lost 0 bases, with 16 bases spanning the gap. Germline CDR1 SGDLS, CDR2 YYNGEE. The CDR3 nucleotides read TGTGCCAGCAGCGTAGCCGTAGCTGCAGGGCGCTCTGGGGCCAACGTCCTGACTTTC. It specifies CASSVAVAAGRSGANVLTF.

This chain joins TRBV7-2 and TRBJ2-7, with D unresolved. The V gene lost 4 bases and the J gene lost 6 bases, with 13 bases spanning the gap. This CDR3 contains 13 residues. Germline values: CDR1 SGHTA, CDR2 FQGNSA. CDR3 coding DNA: TGTGCCAGCAGCTCTCCCCCCCCTCCCGAGCAGTACTTC. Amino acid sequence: CASSSPPPPEQYF.

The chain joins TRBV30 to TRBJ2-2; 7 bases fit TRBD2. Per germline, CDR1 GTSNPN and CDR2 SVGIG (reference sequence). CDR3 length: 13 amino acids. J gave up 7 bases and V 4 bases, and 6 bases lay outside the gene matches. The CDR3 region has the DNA TGTGCCTGGAATTACGGCGGGGGCGGGGAGCTGTTTTTT. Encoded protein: CAWNYGGGGELFF.

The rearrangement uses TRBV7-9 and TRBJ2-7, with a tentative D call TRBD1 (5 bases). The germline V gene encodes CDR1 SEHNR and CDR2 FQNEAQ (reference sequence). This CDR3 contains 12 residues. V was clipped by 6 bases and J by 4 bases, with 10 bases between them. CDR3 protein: CASRGQGYEQYF. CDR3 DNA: TGTGCCAGCAGGGGGCAAGGGTACGAGCAGTACTTC.

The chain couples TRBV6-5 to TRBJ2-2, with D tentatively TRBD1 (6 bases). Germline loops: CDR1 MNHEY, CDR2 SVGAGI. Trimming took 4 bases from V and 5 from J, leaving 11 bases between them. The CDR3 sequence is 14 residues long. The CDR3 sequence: CASSSTGGTGELFF. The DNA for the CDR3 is TGTGCCAGCAGTTCGACAGGCGGGACCGGGGAGCTGTTTTTT.

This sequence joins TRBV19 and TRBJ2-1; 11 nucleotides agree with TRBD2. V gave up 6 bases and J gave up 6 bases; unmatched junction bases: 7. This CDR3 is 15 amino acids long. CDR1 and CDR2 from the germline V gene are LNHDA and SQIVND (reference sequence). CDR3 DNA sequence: TGTGCCAGTAGCCTATTAGCGGGGGGGCCCAATGAGCAGTTCTTC. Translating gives CASSLLAGGPNEQFF.